These 30 T cell receptor beta chains were sequenced from one sample in a study of blood T cell repertoires in COVID-19. Only in-frame clones appear in the TCRdb table, and some are missing; sequencing was by immunoSEQ multiplex PCR. The data contain fewer than 250,000 clones, 70% to 90% of them singletons. Sequencing input: peripheral blood. These receptors were taken from a man aged 25 to 45 with acute or convalescent COVID-19.

The V and J genes are TRBV4-1 and TRBJ1-1; possibly TRBD1 for D (5 bases). Looked up from germline, CDR1 is MGHRA and CDR2 is YSYEKL. Trimming removed 1 base from V and 5 bases from J, with 8 bases in between. This CDR3 contains 13 residues. The CDR3 coding sequence is TGCGCCAGCAGCCAAGGACAGTCAACTGAAGCTTTCTTT. As protein: CASSQGQSTEAFF.

The rearrangement joins TRBV9 to TRBJ1-1, with a tentative D call TRBD1 (5 bases). Trimming shortened V by 4 bases and J by 3 bases, and 19 bases separated the two germline ends. The CDR3 loop spans 16 amino acids. Per germline, CDR1 SGDLS and CDR2 YYNGEE. The CDR3 is CASSPSGGFLYTEAFF. The CDR3, as DNA: TGTGCCAGCAGCCCCTCCGGGGGGTTTTTATACACTGAAGCTTTCTTT.

The chain links TRBV2 to TRBJ2-3; D might be TRBD2 (6 bases). Germline V gene lookup returns CDR1 SNHLY and CDR2 FYNNEI. The CDR3 is 16 residues long. Trimming removed 4 bases from V and 1 base from J, with 15 bases in between. DNA of the CDR3: TGTGCCAGCAGTGCCCAACGGGAGTTGCGCACAGATACGCAGTATTTT. This gives the protein CASSAQRELRTDTQYF.

The gene calls are TRBV7-9 and TRBJ2-2; the match to TRBD2 covers 9 bases. The CDR3 covers 16 residues. The germline CDR1 and CDR2 sequences are SEHNR and FQNEAQ (reference sequence). V lost 5 bases to trimming and J lost 9 bases; unmatched junction nucleotides: 13. The DNA for the CDR3 is TGTGCCAGCAGCAAACATAGCGGGAGTTCTAGAAGGGAGCTGTTTTTT. Translation gives CASSKHSGSSRRELFF.

This clone was observed a single time. The V and J genes are TRBV4-1 and TRBJ1-1; D possibly corresponds to TRBD1 (5 bases). Germline V lookup: CDR1 MGHRA, CDR2 YSYEKL. CDR3 length equals 15 residues. V lost 1 base and J lost 4, with 13 bases in between. CDR3 nucleotide sequence: TGCGCCAGCAGCCAAGGTGACAGAACGGGCACTGAAGCTTTCTTT. The encoded protein is CASSQGDRTGTEAFF.

This chain links TRBV11-2 with TRBJ1-5; the D gene is possibly TRBD1 (5 bases). The CDR3 has 13 residues. V dropped 5 bases and J dropped 6 bases, with 11 bases sitting between them. Germline V lookup: CDR1 SGHAT, CDR2 FQNNGV. CDR3 coding DNA: TGTGCCAGCAGCCTTCAGGGTCGTCAGCCCCAGCATTTT. Protein sequence: CASSLQGRQPQHF.

The chain has TRBV5-1 and TRBJ2-5; 7 bases match TRBD2. J lost 5 bases, V lost 1 base, and 5 bases had no gene match. The CDR3 is 14 amino acids. Germline V CDR1 and CDR2: SGHRS, YFSETQ. The CDR3: CASSLSGGKETQYF. DNA for the CDR3: TGCGCCAGCAGCTTGTCGGGGGGTAAGGAGACCCAGTACTTC.

The chain joins TRBV28 to TRBJ1-3; tentatively, D is TRBD1 (5 bases). CDR1 MDHEN and CDR2 SYDVKM come from the germline V gene. Trimming removed 1 base at V and 1 base at J, with 11 bases between. The CDR3 is 16 residues long. CDR3 DNA sequence: TGTGCCAGCAGTTTATTTTCAGGGAAGTCTGGAAACACCATATATTTT. Protein product: CASSLFSGKSGNTIYF.

The V and J genes are TRBV27 and TRBJ2-2; D possibly corresponds to TRBD1 (5 bases). Trimming removed 6 bases at V and 2 bases at J, with 13 bases between. This CDR3 contains 15 residues. Germline CDR1 is MNHEY and CDR2 is SMNVEV (reference sequence). The CDR3, as DNA: TGTGCCAGCAGCTTCAGGGTTCACAACACCGGGGAGCTGTTTTTT. Residues: CASSFRVHNTGELFF.

V and J are TRBV5-1 and TRBJ1-1; the match to TRBD1 covers 8 bases. Looked up from germline, CDR1 is SGHRS and CDR2 is YFSETQ. Trimming removed 1 base from V and 2 bases from J; junction bases left unmatched: 4. This CDR3 has 15 residues. CDR3: CASSLRSGGNTEAFF. CDR3 DNA sequence: TGCGCCAGCAGCTTGCGGTCAGGGGGCAACACTGAAGCTTTCTTT.

The CDR3 DNA reads TGTGCCAGCAGCCCTCTAGGACAGGGAGGGTCACTCACAGATACGCAGTATTTT. This translates into CASSPLGQGGSLTDTQYF. J is TRBJ2-3 and V is TRBV5-6; a possible D gene is TRBD1 (8 bases). Germline V CDR1 and CDR2: SGHDT, YYEEEE. V was trimmed by 4 bases and J by 2 bases, leaving 23 bases between them. CDR3 length: 18 residues.

This chain uses TRBV5-1 with TRBJ2-2; the D gene is possibly TRBD2 (5 bases). CDR1 and CDR2 from the germline V gene are SGHRS and YFSETQ. The CDR3 length is 16 residues. V lost 3 bases and J 5 bases, leaving 17 bases between the germline ends. CDR3 loop: CASSSDGIYRTGELFF. CDR3 in DNA: TGCGCCAGCAGCTCCGACGGGATTTATCGGACCGGGGAGCTGTTTTTT.

This chain joins TRBV28 and TRBJ2-3, with D tentatively TRBD2 (6 bases). Germline CDR1 MDHEN, CDR2 SYDVKM. V was shortened by 5 bases and J by 6 bases, with 18 bases between the two germline ends. The CDR3 is 15 amino acids. The DNA for the CDR3 is TGTGCCAGCAGTAATGGGGGGTCCAGGAAGGATACGCAGTATTTT. Translating gives CASSNGGSRKDTQYF.

The V call is TRBV2, the J call TRBJ1-5; D possibly corresponds to TRBD1 (5 bases). The ends were cut back, 5 bases at V and 0 bases at J, with 17 bases in the middle. Germline V gene lookup returns CDR1 SNHLY and CDR2 FYNNEI. This CDR3 contains 17 residues. DNA for the CDR3: TGTGCCAGCAGTCCCCGGGACGGGAGGCATAGCAATCAGCCCCAGCATTTT. It is translated as CASSPRDGRHSNQPQHF.

The gene calls are TRBV30 and TRBJ2-1, with no clear D. The germline V and J ends were trimmed by 3 bases and 0 bases, with 9 bases remaining between them. Germline CDR1 and CDR2: GTSNPN and SVGIG (reference sequence). The CDR3 runs to 14 residues. The CDR3 DNA reads as TGTGCCTGGAGCCCCCCCCACTCCTACAATGAGCAGTTCTTC. It encodes CAWSPPHSYNEQFF.

The chain recombines TRBV7-8 with TRBJ1-4; 8 nucleotides line up with TRBD1. V lost 2 bases to trimming and J lost 8 bases; unmatched junction nucleotides: 4. The CDR3 has 14 amino acids. CDR1 is SGHVS and CDR2 is FQNEAQ in the germline V gene. CDR3 DNA sequence: TGTGCCAGCAGCTTACAGGGGGCGCGGGAAAAACTGTTTTTT. Amino acids: CASSLQGAREKLFF.

This clone has just one count. This chain uses TRBV10-3 with TRBJ1-1; TRBD1 matches 7 bases. This CDR3 spans 12 amino acids. V was clipped by 10 bases and J by 4 bases; unmatched bases: 6. Per the germline V gene, CDR1 is ENHRY and CDR2 is SYGVKD. The CDR3 loop is CATAGQSTEAFF. The DNA of the CDR3 is TGTGCCACCGCGGGACAGAGCACTGAAGCTTTCTTT.

The genes are TRBV29-1 and TRBJ1-3; D ambiguous. The V end was cut by 2 bases, the J end by 7 bases, with 15 bases between. The germline CDR1 and CDR2 sequences are SQVTM and ANQGSEA. There are 14 residues in the CDR3. The CDR3 nucleotides are TGCAGCGTTGAACCATCGGCAGGTCGGAACACCATATATTTT. Its translation: CSVEPSAGRNTIYF.

The chain has TRBV5-4 and TRBJ1-4, with 9 bases fitting TRBD1. This CDR3 spans 15 amino acids. The trim removed 4 bases at V and 5 bases at J, leaving 6 bases unmatched. The germline CDR1 and CDR2 sequences are SGHNT and YYREEE (reference sequence). As DNA, the CDR3 is TGTGCCAGCAGCCCCGGGACAGGGCTAAATGAAAAACTGTTTTTT. Translated: CASSPGTGLNEKLFF.

This sequence joins TRBV3-1 (or the pseudogene TRBV3-2) and TRBJ1-1, with D tentatively TRBD1 (6 bases). Germline assignment: CDR1 LGHDT and CDR2 YNNKEL (reference sequence). The CDR3 sequence is 16 residues long. Deletions cut 4 bases from V and 5 bases from J, with 20 bases between. CDR3 sequence reads: CASSPQGSRRETEAFF. CDR3 nucleotide sequence: TGTGCCAGCAGCCCACAGGGCTCTAGGAGAGAAACTGAAGCTTTCTTT.

This sequence joins TRBV20-1 and TRBJ2-5, with 11 bases that match TRBD2. The CDR3 has 17 amino acids. Germline trimming cut 3 bases from V and 4 bases from J; bases unmatched to any gene: 13. Per germline, CDR1 DFQATT and CDR2 SNEGSKA (reference sequence). CDR3 loop: CSASVGSGGAFGETQYF. The CDR3 bases are TGCAGTGCTAGTGTCGGTAGCGGGGGGGCCTTCGGAGAGACCCAGTACTTC.

The V gene is TRBV6-5, the J gene TRBJ1-5; D possibly corresponds to TRBD1 (5 bases). CDR3 length: 15 amino acids. Germline V gene sequence: CDR1 MNHEY, CDR2 SVGAGI. Deletions cut 6 bases from V and 11 bases from J, with 23 bases between. The CDR3 region is CASRDYIGEGSAQHF. The CDR3 bases are TGTGCCAGCAGGGATTATATAGGGGAGGGCTCAGCCCAGCATTTT.

This clone was observed once. The chain carries TRBV19 and TRBJ2-1; possibly TRBD2 for D (6 bases). The CDR3 length is 15 residues. The germline CDR1 and CDR2 sequences are LNHDA and SQIVND (reference sequence). Between the trimmed V and J ends, which lost 3 bases and 2 bases, there was a span of 11 bases. The CDR3 sequence: CASSILPGAYNEQFF. The CDR3 region has the DNA TGTGCCAGTAGTATCCTCCCGGGAGCCTACAATGAGCAGTTCTTC.

The chain links TRBV10-3 to TRBJ2-6; TRBD1 aligns across 9 bases. This CDR3 region has 14 residues. J gave up 11 bases and V 4 bases, and 6 bases lay outside the gene matches. Germline-derived CDR1 and CDR2 are ENHRY and SYGVKD. This CDR3 is CAISVTGGGDVLTF. The CDR3 nucleotides are TGTGCCATCAGTGTGACAGGGGGAGGCGACGTCCTGACTTTC.

The chain employs TRBV29-1 and TRBJ1-2, with 7 bases identical to TRBD1. The CDR3 runs to 13 residues. Germline V gene data show CDR1 as SQVTM and CDR2 as ANQGSEA. V shed 7 bases, J shed 2 bases, and the junction held 7 bases outside the gene matches. The CDR3 spells CSAHRGLNYGYTF. Written as DNA, the CDR3 is TGCAGCGCTCACAGGGGATTAAACTATGGCTACACCTTC.

The chain has TRBV4-2 and TRBJ2-3; 10 bases match TRBD1. The CDR3 is made up of 15 amino acids. Per germline, CDR1 LGHNA and CDR2 YNFKEQ. The junction had 3 bases not matched to a gene; V was cut back by 4 bases and J by 2 bases. Here the CDR3 reads CASSRDRGPTDTQYF. The CDR3 DNA sequence: TGTGCCAGCAGCCGGGACAGGGGCCCCACAGATACGCAGTATTTT.

The J gene is TRBJ2-7, the V gene TRBV15, with no clear D. The ends were cut back, 5 bases at V and 7 bases at J, with 12 bases in the middle. Germline V gene sequence: CDR1 LNHNV, CDR2 YYDKDF (reference sequence). CDR3 size: 12 residues. In DNA, the CDR3 is TGTGCCACCAGCCCCCCCGGTAAGGAGCAGTACTTC. Its protein product is CATSPPGKEQYF.

The chain couples TRBV10-1 to TRBJ2-3; D remains ambiguous. In germline, CDR1 is WNHNN, CDR2 SYGVQD (reference sequence). The CDR3 has 13 amino acids. V was clipped by 6 bases and J by 2 bases, with 9 bases between them. CDR3 sequence (DNA): TGCGCCAGCAGCCGCGACTCCACAGATACGCAGTATTTT. The encoded protein is CASSRDSTDTQYF.

This rearrangement joins TRBV4-2 to TRBJ1-3; TRBD1 matches at 7 bases. Trimming cost V 0 bases and J 4 bases; bases outside gene matches: 18. The germline V gene has CDR1 LGHNA and CDR2 YNFKEQ. The CDR3 spans 20 residues. Here the CDR3 DNA reads TGTGCCAGCAGCCAAGAAGGCACAGGGGCCCTTTCTATGCCAGGAAACACCATATATTTT. This codes for CASSQEGTGALSMPGNTIYF.

This clone was counted between two and nine times. The rearrangement links TRBV9 to TRBJ2-7, with D perhaps TRBD2 (6 bases). Germline V lookup: CDR1 SGDLS, CDR2 YYNGEE. The CDR3 loop spans 14 amino acids. The V gene lost 2 bases and the J gene lost 4 bases, with 13 bases spanning the gap. This chain's CDR3 is CASSVDYFPYEQYF. The CDR3 bases are TGTGCCAGCAGCGTGGACTACTTTCCTTACGAGCAGTACTTC.